A single sample gave rise to the 12 T cell receptor beta chains below, sequenced in a study of radiotherapy plus CTLA-4 blockade in lung cancer. Sequencing used immunoSEQ multiplex PCR; TCRdb keeps in-frame clones, though not all of them. This table has 95,000 to 150,000 clones, approximately 90% appearing once. Sequences were derived from peripheral blood, sampled from a patient treated with radiotherapy plus ipilimumab. All receptors come from a human donor with non-small cell lung cancer that progressed on radiotherapy plus ipilimumab.

V and J are TRBV10-2 and TRBJ1-1; D is ambiguous. Between the trimmed V and J ends, which lost 3 bases and 8 bases, there was a span of 25 bases. The CDR3 contains 17 residues. The germline CDR1 and CDR2 sequences are WSHSY and SAAADI. DNA of the CDR3: TGCGCCAGCAGTGATTTCCGTGGGAAAGCAAACCTCGGCGAAGCTTTCTTT. Amino acid sequence: CASSDFRGKANLGEAFF.

The V call is TRBV5-1, the J call TRBJ1-1, with a possible D match to TRBD1 (5 bases). This CDR3 region has 15 residues. Trimming shortened V by 1 base and J by 0 bases, and 10 bases separated the two germline ends. Looked up from germline, CDR1 is SGHRS and CDR2 is YFSETQ. CDR3 in amino acids: CASSLMGGMNTEAFF. Written as DNA, the CDR3 is TGCGCCAGCAGCTTGATGGGGGGAATGAACACTGAAGCTTTCTTT.

This chain links TRBV11-3 with TRBJ2-5, with no clear D. V was pared by 4 bases and J by 4 bases, with 10 bases between. CDR3 length: 13 amino acids. Germline lookup yields CDR1 SGHNT and CDR2 YENEEA. This CDR3 reads CASSYPRTETQYF. The DNA for the CDR3 is TGTGCCAGCAGCTACCCACGCACAGAGACCCAGTACTTC.

The chain recombines TRBV5-1 with TRBJ1-4, with D perhaps matching TRBD1 (6 bases). Germline V gene data show CDR1 as SGHRS and CDR2 as YFSETQ. There are 15 residues in the CDR3. Trimming left V 4 bases short and J 5 bases short, with 15 bases between. This chain's CDR3 is CASSPQGLSNEKLFF. The CDR3 DNA is TGCGCCAGCAGCCCTCAGGGGTTATCGAATGAAAAACTGTTTTTT.

The genes are TRBV5-1 and TRBJ1-1, with D uncertain. The CDR3 runs to 13 residues. The germline V gene encodes CDR1 SGHRS and CDR2 YFSETQ. Deletions cut 1 base from V and 1 base from J, with 5 bases between. The CDR3 sequence is CASSLWRNTEAFF. In DNA form, the CDR3 reads TGCGCCAGCAGCTTGTGGCGGAACACTGAAGCTTTCTTT.

This chain connects TRBV5-6 to TRBJ2-7, with TRBD2 matching 9 bases. J lost 4 bases, V lost 4 bases, and 6 bases had no gene match. This CDR3 has 14 residues. CDR1 SGHDT and CDR2 YYEEEE come from the germline V gene. In DNA, the CDR3 is TGTGCCAGCAGCCCTGCGGGGGGGCTTTACGAGCAGTACTTC. Translation: CASSPAGGLYEQYF.

The rearrangement uses TRBV5-1 and TRBJ1-1; tentative D call: TRBD1 (5 bases). The ends were cut back, 2 bases at V and 4 bases at J, with 24 bases in the middle. The V gene's germline CDR1 is SGHRS and CDR2 YFSETQ. The CDR3 sequence is 18 residues long. CDR3 DNA: TGCGCCAGCAGCTTAGGGGCCGGGTTTCGCCTCTCGAGCACTGAAGCTTTCTTT. Translation: CASSLGAGFRLSSTEAFF.

The chain links TRBV11-3 to TRBJ2-3; no firm D call. From germline, CDR1 is SGHNT and CDR2 YENEEA. There are 15 residues in the CDR3. The V end lost 5 bases, the J end lost 3 bases, and 15 bases lay between the germline ends. The CDR3 loop is CASSQGGLWTDTQYF. The DNA for the CDR3 is TGTGCCAGCAGCCAAGGTGGTCTTTGGACAGATACGCAGTATTTT.

This sequence joins TRBV5-1 and TRBJ2-3; 7 positions agree with TRBD1. Germline assignment: CDR1 SGHRS and CDR2 YFSETQ. Unmatched junction bases numbered 7, after V lost 0 bases and J lost 3 bases. The CDR3 covers 16 residues. Written as DNA, the CDR3 is TGCGCCAGCAGCTTGGGCGACAGGGTAGGGACAGATACGCAGTATTTT. Protein sequence: CASSLGDRVGTDTQYF.

V is TRBV5-1 and J is TRBJ2-3; D is uncertain. V shed 2 bases and J shed 6 bases, with 7 bases lying between them. This CDR3 comprises 12 residues. The germline CDR1 and CDR2 sequences are SGHRS and YFSETQ. The CDR3 DNA is TGCGCCAGCAGCTTATCCGGGGATACGCAGTATTTT. Its translation is CASSLSGDTQYF.

The table lists this clone with a count of one. The rearrangement links TRBV18 to TRBJ2-1; unclear D gene. Trimming shortened V by 5 bases and J by 8 bases, and 13 bases separated the two germline ends. This CDR3 has 13 amino acids. Looked up from germline, CDR1 is KGHSH and CDR2 is LQKENI. This CDR3 reads CASSSPYQDEQFF. The CDR3 coding sequence is TGTGCCAGCTCATCCCCCTACCAGGATGAGCAGTTCTTC.

CDR3 in DNA: TGCGCCAGCCACCCCGGGGGACAGGGGGGGGAGGAGCAGTACTTC. Encoded protein: CASHPGGQGGEEQYF. The chain is built from TRBV5-1 and TRBJ2-7, with 11 positions matching TRBD1. CDR3 length equals 15 residues. V lost 7 bases to trimming and J lost 7 bases; unmatched junction nucleotides: 13. Germline V gene data show CDR1 as SGHRS and CDR2 as YFSETQ. The variable domain in full, with the rest retrieved from reference TRBV5-1 and TRBJ2-7, is KAGVTQTPRYLIKTRGQQVTLSCSPISGHRSVSWYQQTPGQGLQFLFEYFSETQRNKGNFPGRFSGRQFSNSRSEMNVSTLELGDSALYLCASHPGGQGGEEQYFGPGTRLTVT.